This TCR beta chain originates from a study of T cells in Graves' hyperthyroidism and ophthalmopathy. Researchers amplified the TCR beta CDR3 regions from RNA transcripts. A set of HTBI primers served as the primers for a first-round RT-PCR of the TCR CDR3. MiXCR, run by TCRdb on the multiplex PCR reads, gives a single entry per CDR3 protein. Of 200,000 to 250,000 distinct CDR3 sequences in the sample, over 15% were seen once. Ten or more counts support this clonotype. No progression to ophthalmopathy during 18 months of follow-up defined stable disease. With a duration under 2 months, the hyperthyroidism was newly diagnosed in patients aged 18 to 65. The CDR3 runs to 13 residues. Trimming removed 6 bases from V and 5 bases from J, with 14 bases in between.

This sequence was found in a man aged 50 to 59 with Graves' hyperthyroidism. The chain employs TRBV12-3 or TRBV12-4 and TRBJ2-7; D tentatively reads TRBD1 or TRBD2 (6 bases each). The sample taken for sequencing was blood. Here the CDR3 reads CASRGGPGDEQYF. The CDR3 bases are TGTGCCAGCAGGGGGGGCCCCGGCGACGAGCAGTACTTC.